This TCR beta chain was observed in a study of T-cell memory formation after mild COVID-19. One entry per CDR3 protein results from TCRdb running MiXCR on the 5' RACE reads. The sample includes about 340,000 distinct CDR3 sequences, 20% to 25% of them seen just once. Sequenced input: PBMCs or a T cell subset sorted from them (not recorded which). The source is a man between 18 and 29 years old who had mild COVID-19 (a few samples of this study predate the infection). Cell type and time point are not known.

CDR3 sequence (DNA): TGTGCCAGCAGCTTCGTACAGGGCCCCTATGGCTACACCTTC. It translates to CASSFVQGPYGYTF. V and J are TRBV7-2 and TRBJ1-2; tentative D call: TRBD1 (6 bases). Germline assignment: CDR1 SGHTA and CDR2 FQGNSA. V was trimmed by 3 bases and J by 4 bases, leaving 12 bases between them. This CDR3 has 14 amino acids.